One sample yielded the 12 T cell receptor beta chains listed below, sequenced in a study of human T cells and chemical hapten exposure. The time point: pre-sensitization, week 0. Treatment of the sample: therapeutic diphenylcyclopropenone sensitization with weekly scalp DPC. TCRdb re-derived calls from the RACE reads in MiXCR, one entry per CDR3 protein. The data contain more than 150,000 distinct CDR3 sequences, approximately 31% of them seen just once; the ten biggest clones take up less than 3.5%. The sequences come from whole blood, collected in connection with sensitization to the hapten diphenylcyclopropenone (DPC). The receptors originated from a woman aged 30 to 39 with alopecia areata. Some clones in this sample may be carry-over from other donors' samples.

This chain connects TRBV5-1 to TRBJ1-2; D ambiguous. Germline-derived CDR1 and CDR2 are SGHRS and YFSETQ. Trimming left V 2 bases short and J 8 bases short, with 13 bases between. This CDR3 contains 13 residues. The CDR3 DNA sequence: TGCGCCAGCAGCTTTTATGAGGATCAGGGCTACACCTTC. Its protein is CASSFYEDQGYTF.

The chain joins TRBV21-1 to TRBJ2-1; the table gives TRBD2 as D, unverified against the DNA. TRBV21-1 is a documented pseudogene. The CDR3 runs 16 residues. In DNA, the CDR3 is TGTGCCAGCACCCTCCCGACAGGCGAATCCTACAATGAGCAGTTCTTC. Translation gives CASTLPTGESYNEQFF.

The CDR3 DNA follows: TGTGCCAGCAGGGGGGGAGGGGAAGAGACCCAGTACTTC. It specifies CASRGGGEETQYF. The chain uses TRBV28 and TRBJ2-5; TRBD2 agrees at 7 bases. The CDR3 extends over 13 amino acids. V was pared by 6 bases and J by 3 bases, with 4 bases of the junction left unmatched. Germline assignment: CDR1 MDHEN and CDR2 SYDVKM.

V gene TRBV20-1 combines with J gene TRBJ1-5; D is uncertain. The germline CDR1 and CDR2 sequences are DFQATT and SNEGSKA (reference sequence). The CDR3 is 11 residues long. With 5 bases removed from V and 6 bases from J, the gap between germline ends came to 8 bases. The CDR3 DNA is TGCAGTGCTTCTGGCGGTCAGCCCCAGCATTTT. It codes for CSASGGQPQHF.

This clonotype was counted a few times. CDR3 protein: CSAREATGKIAFF. In DNA form, the CDR3 reads TGCAGTGCTAGAGAAGCGACAGGGAAGATAGCTTTCTTT. J is TRBJ1-1 and V is TRBV20-1; 7 bases fit TRBD1. Germline values: CDR1 DFQATT, CDR2 SNEGSKA (reference sequence). J was trimmed by 10 bases and V by 0 bases; bases with no gene match: 8. The CDR3 runs to 13 residues.

The rearrangement uses TRBV6-2 or TRBV6-3 and TRBJ2-3; 7 bases map to TRBD2. Trimming at V came to 4 bases and at J to 5 bases, leaving 9 bases not matched to a gene. Germline assignment: CDR1 MNHEY and CDR2 SVGEGT. The CDR3 loop spans 15 amino acids. Here the CDR3 DNA reads TGTGCCAGCAGTTGGGCGGGAGAAGGAGGAGATACGCAGTATTTT. Translation: CASSWAGEGGDTQYF.

This clonotype was counted a few times. This CDR3 reads CASSFSLTTDTQYF. The CDR3, as DNA: TGTGCCAGCAGCTTTTCACTTACCACAGATACGCAGTATTTT. The chain recombines TRBV7-2 with TRBJ2-3; no clear D. Trimming removed 3 bases at V and 2 bases at J, with 9 bases between. CDR1 SGHTA and CDR2 FQGNSA come from the germline V gene. The CDR3 contains 14 residues.

This rearrangement joins TRBV10-3 to TRBJ1-2; the match to TRBD1 covers 7 bases. CDR3 length: 13 amino acids. From germline, CDR1 is ENHRY and CDR2 SYGVKD. The J segment lost 5 bases and the V segment lost 6 bases, leaving 6 bases of the junction unmatched. The CDR3 region is CAIRGDSGYGYTF. The CDR3 DNA reads TGTGCCATCAGGGGGGACAGCGGATATGGCTACACCTTC.

The chain links TRBV6-1 to TRBJ1-2; D unresolved. The CDR3 sequence is 12 residues long. CDR1 and CDR2 (germline): MNHNS, SASEGT. V was clipped by 10 bases and J by 4 bases, with 13 bases between them. The CDR3 region is CATSSRTYGYTF. The CDR3 DNA sequence: TGTGCCACCTCGAGTAGGACCTATGGCTACACCTTC.

The V gene is TRBV2, the J gene TRBJ1-4; no definite D call. Germline CDR1 reads SNHLY; CDR2 reads FYNNEI. Between the trimmed V and J ends, which lost 4 bases and 5 bases, there was a span of 14 bases. The CDR3 runs to 15 residues. For the CDR3, the DNA is TGTGCCAGCAGTGGCGACCGGGCCCAGAATGAAAAACTGTTTTTT. This sequence encodes CASSGDRAQNEKLFF.

This clonotype turned up a few times. This chain connects TRBV20-1 to TRBJ1-2, with D possibly being TRBD1 (6 bases). CDR3 length: 12 amino acids. Germline CDR1 reads DFQATT; CDR2 reads SNEGSKA (reference sequence). V was pared by 6 bases and J by 5 bases, with 13 bases between. The CDR3 bases are TGCAGTGCCCTGGGACACGCATATGGCTACACCTTC. Protein sequence: CSALGHAYGYTF.

The chain uses TRBV6-2 or TRBV6-3 and TRBJ2-7; a possible D gene is TRBD1 (6 bases). The CDR3 has 12 amino acids. V was trimmed by 2 bases and J by 6 bases, leaving 8 bases between them. Germline CDR1 is MNHEY and CDR2 is SVGEGT. CDR3 region: CASSYLRGEQYF. The CDR3, as DNA: TGTGCCAGCAGTTACCTCAGGGGCGAGCAGTACTTC.